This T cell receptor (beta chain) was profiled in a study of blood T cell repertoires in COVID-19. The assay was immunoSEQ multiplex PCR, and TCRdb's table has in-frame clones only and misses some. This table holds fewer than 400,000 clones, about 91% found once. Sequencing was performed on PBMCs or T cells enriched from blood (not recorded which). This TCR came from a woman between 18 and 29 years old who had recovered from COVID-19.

The DNA of the CDR3 is TGTGCCAGCAGTTTGTTGCGGAGATCTGAAGCTTTCTTT. Amino acid sequence: CASSLLRRSEAFF. This chain connects TRBV28 to TRBJ1-1; no clear D gene. Trimming removed 3 bases at V and 6 bases at J, with 11 bases between. The CDR3 spans 13 residues. The germline gives CDR1 MDHEN, CDR2 SYDVKM.